This TCR beta chain is from a study of T cell responses to AZD1222 COVID-19 vaccine. Study-wide points: After the peak T cell response, and only then, were repertoires sampled. Clonal diversity may have been underestimated in mostly white British donors.

This clone was recorded only once. Its matching antigen is unknown. Only in-frame clones appear in the TCRdb table, and some are missing; sequencing was by immunoSEQ multiplex PCR. This sample has more than 100,000 clones, with roughly 89% found just once. The V segment lost 6 bases and the J segment 4 bases; nucleotides outside the gene matches: 6. The CDR3 has 15 amino acids. Germline values: CDR1 ENHRY, CDR2 SYGVKD. This specimen was peripheral blood, taken on day 0 of AZD1222 vaccination. The chain recombines TRBV10-3 with TRBJ2-1; TRBD2 aligns across 10 bases. This sequence originates from an adult in good health. CDR3 coding DNA: TGTGCCATCAGCGCTCTAGCGGGAGCTTACAATGAGCAGTTCTTC. It translates to CAISALAGAYNEQFF.